The present TCR beta chain was sequenced within a study of OX40 agonist ivuxolimab in advanced cancers. Background on the study: Participants could have had prior anti-PD-1, anti-PD-L1 or anti-CTLA-4 therapy, and 40% had some.

Germline V gene data show CDR1 as SNHLY and CDR2 as FYNNEI. The CDR3 extends over 12 amino acids. Deletions cut 8 bases from V and 2 bases from J, with 9 bases between. Clones were read by immunoSEQ multiplex PCR, and TCRdb kept only the in-frame ones, dropping some. The sample records some 130,000 clones, roughly 91% being singletons. The origin of this receptor is an adult with an advanced solid tumor such as melanoma, head and neck, liver or kidney cancer. The specimen was CD4+ or CD8+ T cells sorted from blood, collected in a trial of the OX40 agonist ivuxolimab. The genes are TRBV2 and TRBJ1-2; no clear D gene. CDR3 loop: CASAGDNYGYTF. The CDR3 nucleotides are TGTGCCAGCGCAGGAGACAACTATGGCTACACCTTC.